The present entry profiles one T cell receptor beta chain with its context. In the original workflow: Estimated nucleated cell counts came from reference gene primer amplification. Measured with immunoSEQ multiplex PCR; TCRdb has only the in-frame clones, and not every one. The V and J calls and clone size are taken from that table; D and trimming were inferred from the DNA. The sample shows 90,000 to 100,000 clones, 75% to 90% of them seen only once. This specimen comes from a study of blood T cell repertoires in COVID-19. About the study: COVID-19 samples, acute and convalescent, were from the United States, Italy and Spain. Sources were T cells, B-cell-depleted T cells, or PBMCs; the material itself was cDNA or gDNA.

Per the germline V gene, CDR1 is LNHDA and CDR2 is SQIVND (reference sequence). The CDR3 loop spans 16 amino acids. Germline trimming cut 3 bases from V and 3 bases from J; bases unmatched to any gene: 7. The sample taken for sequencing was peripheral blood. The rearrangement links TRBV19 to TRBJ2-5, with 10 positions matching TRBD2. This TCR was sampled from a man aged 80 or over with acute or convalescent COVID-19. The DNA for the CDR3 is TGTGCCAGTAGTATCGGTAGCGGGAGGATCGAAGAGACCCAGTACTTC. This codes for CASSIGSGRIEETQYF.